The present T cell receptor beta chain was sequenced within a study of graft-versus-host responses after intestinal transplantation. Study-wide context: Each of the recipients got a multivisceral, liver-intestinal, or isolated intestinal transplant.

Responders (around 200,000, CFSE-labeled) were co-plated with around 200,000 irradiated, violet-dye-labeled stimulators. A sort after the reaction isolated proliferating CFSE-low CD3+CD4+ and CD3+CD8+ responders. Germline CDR1 MNHNY, CDR2 SVGAGI (reference sequence). The V and J ends lost 8 bases and 6 bases, in that order; junction bases with no gene match: 10. The CDR3 has 14 amino acids. TCRdb's table, derived via immunoSEQ multiplex PCR, lists solely in-frame clones and lacks some. This table holds approximately 9,100 clones, 25% to 40% found once. This clone was seen a handful of times. The source of this sequence is a human patient who was an organ donor for intestinal transplantation. The V gene is TRBV6-6, the J gene TRBJ1-5; 7 nucleotides align to TRBD1. The sample here was alloreactive CD8+ T cells from a mixed lymphocyte reaction culture, taken before transplantation. Subset noted: CFSE-low proliferating T cells sorted from roughly six-day pre-transplant mixed lymphocyte reaction (GvH or HvG direction). CDR3 in DNA: TGTGCCAGCGGTACCAGGGGGGAGATTCAGCCCCAGCATTTT. This encodes CASGTRGEIQPQHF.